The clone carrying this T cell receptor beta chain was counted only a few times. TCRdb keeps only in-frame clones here, not all; method: immunoSEQ multiplex PCR. The table has about 200,000 clones, nearly 90% seen once. This sample was taken from a study of blood T cell repertoires in COVID-19. CDR1 and CDR2 from the germline V gene are SGHAT and FQDESV (reference sequence). Deletions cut 5 bases from V and 4 bases from J, with 17 bases between. This CDR3 contains 15 residues. Material: peripheral blood. V and J are TRBV11-1 and TRBJ1-1; the D gene is possibly TRBD1 (6 bases). This TCR was recovered from a middle-aged man with acute or convalescent COVID-19. CDR3 coding DNA: TGTGCCAGCAGCCCACAGTGGGGAGGGGGCACTGAAGCTTTCTTT. Its translation is CASSPQWGGGTEAFF. The full variable domain, in which reference TRBV11-1 and TRBJ1-1 provide the parts outside the CDR3, is EAEVAQSPRYKITEKSQAVAFWCDPISGHATLYWYRQILGQGPELLVQFQDESVVDDSQLPKDRFSAERLKGVDSTLKIQPAELGDSAMYLCASSPQWGGGTEAFFGQGTRLTVV.